Reported below is one T cell receptor beta chain. This entry comes from a study of control samples from healthy donors and cancer patients. With 3 bases removed from V and 4 bases from J, the gap between germline ends came to 10 bases. CDR1 and CDR2 from the germline V gene are SGHRS and YFSETQ. The CDR3 runs 13 residues. TCRdb's copy holds only in-frame clones and misses some; the assay was immunoSEQ multiplex PCR. The sample holds more than 95,000 clones, roughly 90% seen once. V gene TRBV5-1 combines with J gene TRBJ1-1; D is perhaps TRBD1 (5 bases). Sequencing used PBMCs. The source of this sequence is a man aged 55 to 69 with lung cancer. DNA for the CDR3: TGCGCCAGCAGCTATGGGGGGACCACTGAAGCTTTCTTT. It specifies CASSYGGTTEAFF.